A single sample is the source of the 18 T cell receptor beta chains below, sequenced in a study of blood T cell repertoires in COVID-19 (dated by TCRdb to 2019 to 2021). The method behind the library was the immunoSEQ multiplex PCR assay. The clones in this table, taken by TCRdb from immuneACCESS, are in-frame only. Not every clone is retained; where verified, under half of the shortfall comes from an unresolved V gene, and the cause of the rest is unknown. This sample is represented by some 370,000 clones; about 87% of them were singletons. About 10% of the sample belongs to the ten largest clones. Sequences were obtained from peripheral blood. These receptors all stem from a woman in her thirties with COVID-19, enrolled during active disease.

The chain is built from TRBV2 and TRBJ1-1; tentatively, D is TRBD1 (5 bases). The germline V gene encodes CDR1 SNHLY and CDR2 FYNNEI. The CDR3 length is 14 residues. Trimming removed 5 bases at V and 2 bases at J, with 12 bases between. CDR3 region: CASSPTGDNTEAFF. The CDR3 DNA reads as TGTGCCAGCAGTCCGACGGGGGATAACACTGAAGCTTTCTTT.

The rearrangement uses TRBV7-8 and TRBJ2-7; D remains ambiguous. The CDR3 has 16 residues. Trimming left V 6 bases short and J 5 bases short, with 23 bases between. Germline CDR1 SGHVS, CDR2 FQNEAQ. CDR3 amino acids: CASSTMTPDSLHEQYF. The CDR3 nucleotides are TGTGCCAGCAGTACGATGACGCCCGACTCGCTCCACGAGCAGTACTTC.

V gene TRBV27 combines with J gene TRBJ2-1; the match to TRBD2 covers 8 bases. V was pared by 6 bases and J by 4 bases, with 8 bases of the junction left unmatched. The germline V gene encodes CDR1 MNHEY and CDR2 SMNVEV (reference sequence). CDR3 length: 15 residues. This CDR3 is CASRTLSGDYNEQFF. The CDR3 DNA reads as TGTGCCAGCAGAACTCTTAGCGGGGATTACAATGAGCAGTTCTTC.

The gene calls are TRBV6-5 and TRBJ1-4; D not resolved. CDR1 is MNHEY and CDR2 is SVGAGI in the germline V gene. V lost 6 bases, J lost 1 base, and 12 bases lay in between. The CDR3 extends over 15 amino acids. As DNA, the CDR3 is TGTGCCAGCAGCGTGGCTAGCGGAACTAATGAAAAACTGTTTTTT. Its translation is CASSVASGTNEKLFF.

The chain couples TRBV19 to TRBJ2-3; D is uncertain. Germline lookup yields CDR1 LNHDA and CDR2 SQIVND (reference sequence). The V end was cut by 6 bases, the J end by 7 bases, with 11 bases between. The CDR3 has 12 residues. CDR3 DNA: TGTGCCAGTAGGGCGGAGCTTAATACGCAGTATTTT. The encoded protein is CASRAELNTQYF.

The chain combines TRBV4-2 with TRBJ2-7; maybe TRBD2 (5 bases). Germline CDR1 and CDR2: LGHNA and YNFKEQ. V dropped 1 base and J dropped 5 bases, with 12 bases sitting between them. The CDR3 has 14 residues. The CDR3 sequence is CASSQATRPNEQYF. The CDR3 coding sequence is TGTGCCAGCAGCCAAGCTACTAGGCCCAACGAGCAGTACTTC.

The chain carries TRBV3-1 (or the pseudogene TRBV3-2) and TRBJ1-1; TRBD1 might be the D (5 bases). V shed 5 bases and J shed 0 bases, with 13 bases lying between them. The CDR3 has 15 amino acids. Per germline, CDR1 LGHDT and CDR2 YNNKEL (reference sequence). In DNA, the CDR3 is TGTGCCAGCAGCTTCGAGGGACTCTTGAACACTGAAGCTTTCTTT. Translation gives CASSFEGLLNTEAFF.

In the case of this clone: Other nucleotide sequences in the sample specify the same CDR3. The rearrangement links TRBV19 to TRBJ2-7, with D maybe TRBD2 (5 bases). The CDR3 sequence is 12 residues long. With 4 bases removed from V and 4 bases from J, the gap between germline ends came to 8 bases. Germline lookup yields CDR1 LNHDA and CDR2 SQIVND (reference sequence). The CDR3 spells CASSSGSYEQYF. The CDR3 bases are TGTGCCAGTAGTAGCGGGTCGTACGAGCAGTACTTC.

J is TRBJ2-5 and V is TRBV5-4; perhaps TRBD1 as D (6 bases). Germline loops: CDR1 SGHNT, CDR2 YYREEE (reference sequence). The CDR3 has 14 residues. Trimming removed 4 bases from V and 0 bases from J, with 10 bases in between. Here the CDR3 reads CASSNRDNQETQYF. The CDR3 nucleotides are TGTGCCAGCAGCAACAGGGACAACCAAGAGACCCAGTACTTC.

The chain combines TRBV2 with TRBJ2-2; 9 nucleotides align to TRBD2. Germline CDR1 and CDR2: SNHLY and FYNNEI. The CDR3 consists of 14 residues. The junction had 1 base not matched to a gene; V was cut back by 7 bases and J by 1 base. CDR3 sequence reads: CASNSGRNTGELFF. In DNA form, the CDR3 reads TGTGCCAGCAATAGCGGGAGGAACACCGGGGAGCTGTTTTTT.

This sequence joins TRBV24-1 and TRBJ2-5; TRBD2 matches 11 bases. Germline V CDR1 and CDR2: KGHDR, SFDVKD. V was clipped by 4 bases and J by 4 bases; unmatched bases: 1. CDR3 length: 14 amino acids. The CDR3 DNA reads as TGTGCCACCAGTGACCTAGCGGGAGGAGAGACCCAGTACTTC. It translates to CATSDLAGGETQYF.

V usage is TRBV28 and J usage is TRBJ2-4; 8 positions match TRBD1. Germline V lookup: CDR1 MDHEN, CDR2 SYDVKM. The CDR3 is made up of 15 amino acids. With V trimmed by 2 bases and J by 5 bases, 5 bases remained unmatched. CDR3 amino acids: CASSLVGQGENIQYF. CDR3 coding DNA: TGTGCCAGCAGTTTAGTTGGACAGGGCGAAAACATTCAGTACTTC.

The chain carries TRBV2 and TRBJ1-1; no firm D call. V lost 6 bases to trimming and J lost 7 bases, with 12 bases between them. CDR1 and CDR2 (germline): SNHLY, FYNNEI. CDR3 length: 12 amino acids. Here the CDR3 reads CASRGGFNEAFF. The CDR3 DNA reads TGTGCCAGCAGAGGAGGGTTTAATGAAGCTTTCTTT.

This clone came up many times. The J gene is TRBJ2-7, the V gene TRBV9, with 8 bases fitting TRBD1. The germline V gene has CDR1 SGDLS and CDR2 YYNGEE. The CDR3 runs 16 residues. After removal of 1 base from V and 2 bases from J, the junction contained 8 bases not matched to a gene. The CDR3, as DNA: TGTGCCAGCAGCGTACGGCCGGAGACAGGGGCCTACGAGCAGTACTTC. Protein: CASSVRPETGAYEQYF.

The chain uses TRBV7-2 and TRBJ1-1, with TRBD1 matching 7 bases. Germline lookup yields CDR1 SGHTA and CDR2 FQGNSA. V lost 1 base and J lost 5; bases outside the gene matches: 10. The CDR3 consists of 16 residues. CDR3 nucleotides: TGTGCCAGCAGCTTAGTTATCGGACAGGCCGGTACTGAAGCTTTCTTT. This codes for CASSLVIGQAGTEAFF.

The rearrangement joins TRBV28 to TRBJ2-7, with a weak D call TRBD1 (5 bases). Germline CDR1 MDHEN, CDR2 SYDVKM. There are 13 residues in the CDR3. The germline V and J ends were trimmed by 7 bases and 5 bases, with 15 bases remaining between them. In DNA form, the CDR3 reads TGTGCCAGCACCGTCGACAGTCCCAACGAGCAGTACTTC. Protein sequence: CASTVDSPNEQYF.

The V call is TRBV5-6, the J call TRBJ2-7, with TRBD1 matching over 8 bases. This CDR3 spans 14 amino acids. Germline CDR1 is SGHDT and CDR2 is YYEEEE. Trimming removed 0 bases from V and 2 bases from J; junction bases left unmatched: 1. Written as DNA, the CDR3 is TGTGCCAGCAGCTTGGGGACAGGGACCTACGAGCAGTACTTC. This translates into CASSLGTGTYEQYF.

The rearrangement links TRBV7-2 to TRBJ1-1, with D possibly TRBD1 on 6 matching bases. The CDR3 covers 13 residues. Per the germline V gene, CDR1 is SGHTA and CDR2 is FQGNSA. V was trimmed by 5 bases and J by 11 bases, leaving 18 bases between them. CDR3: CASSVIRGGFAFF. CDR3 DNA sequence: TGTGCCAGCAGCGTCATCCGGGGGGGCTTCGCTTTCTTT.